A selection of T cell receptor beta chains follows, all from one sample in a study of blood T cell repertoires in COVID-19. The data were produced by immunoSEQ multiplex PCR, yet TCRdb's version contains in-frame clones alone and is incomplete. Among roughly 70,000 clones, roughly 89% were seen once, and the ten largest hold about 4.9%. Source material: peripheral blood. Receptors were obtained from a woman in her fifties or sixties with active COVID-19. Both conserved end residues are part of each CDR3. D genes are given only for firm matches. Expanded clones get a size class; other rows say once, few or many, or leave the size out.

-	TRBV5-4	TRBD2	TRBJ2-5	CASSIAGVVETQYF	TGTGCCAGCTCTATAGCGGGAGTCGTGGAGACCCAGTACTTC
-	TRBV6-1	TRBD1	TRBJ2-6	CASSEDRGLGANVLTF	TGTGCCAGCAGTGAAGACAGGGGGCTGGGGGCCAACGTCCTGACTTTC
-	TRBV27	TRBD1	TRBJ1-5	CASWSQGVGGNQPQHF	TGTGCCAGCTGGTCTCAGGGGGTCGGTGGCAATCAGCCCCAGCATTTT
few	TRBV19	TRBD1	TRBJ1-5	CASSFGTGTYSNQPQHF	TGTGCCAGTAGCTTCGGGACAGGGACGTATAGCAATCAGCCCCAGCATTTT
-	TRBV4-2	TRBD1	TRBJ2-5	CASEQGTGEETQYF	TGTGCCAGCGAACAGGGGACAGGTGAGGAGACCCAGTACTTC
-	TRBV2	-	TRBJ1-1	CASPPIGGWNTEAFF	TGTGCCAGCCCCCCAATTGGAGGTTGGAACACTGAAGCTTTCTTT
many	TRBV7-9	-	TRBJ1-1	CASSFEGRDTEAFF	TGTGCCAGCAGCTTTGAAGGGCGGGACACTGAAGCTTTCTTT
once	TRBV19	-	TRBJ2-5	CASSIYAGAGETQYF	TGTGCCAGTAGTATTTATGCGGGGGCGGGGGAGACCCAGTACTTC
-	TRBV5-1	-	TRBJ2-3	CASSLTGYSYADTQYF	TGCGCCAGCAGCCTCACAGGGTATTCCTACGCAGATACGCAGTATTTT
-	TRBV15	-	TRBJ2-1	CATSRDGTYNEQFF	TGTGCCACCAGCAGAGACGGGACCTACAATGAGCAGTTCTTC
-	TRBV28	TRBD1	TRBJ1-2	CASSLSSGTGNYGYTF	TGTGCCAGCAGTCTGAGCTCCGGGACAGGGAACTATGGCTACACCTTC
once	TRBV6-1	-	TRBJ2-5	CASSEEPGSQETQYF	TGTGCCAGCAGTGAAGAACCGGGGTCTCAAGAGACCCAGTACTTC
-	TRBV6-6	TRBD1	TRBJ1-6	CASRQGLTSPLHF	TGTGCCAGCAGACAGGGGTTAACTTCACCCCTCCACTTT
once	TRBV19	TRBD2	TRBJ2-2	CASSISGRPGELFF	TGTGCCAGTAGTATAAGCGGGAGACCCGGGGAGCTGTTTTTT
-	TRBV7-3	-	TRBJ2-6	CASSPGHSGANVLTF	TGTGCCAGCAGCCCCGGACACTCTGGGGCCAACGTCCTGACTTTC
-	TRBV18	-	TRBJ1-1	CASSPGPATEAFF	TGTGCCAGCTCACCAGGGCCAGCCACTGAAGCTTTCTTT
few	TRBV19	-	TRBJ2-7	CASSIAQASYEQYF	TGTGCCAGTAGTATAGCGCAGGCCTCCTACGAGCAGTACTTC
-	TRBV19	TRBD1	TRBJ2-2	CASSPDRGTGELFF	TGTGCCAGTAGCCCAGACAGGGGAACGGGGGAGCTGTTTTTT
-	TRBV27	TRBD2	TRBJ2-2	CASSPPGLVYGTGELFF	TGTGCCAGCAGTCCCCCGGGACTAGTGTATGGGACCGGGGAGCTGTTTTTT
-	TRBV7-3	-	TRBJ2-1	CASSLLPGSYNEQFF	TGTGCCAGCAGCTTACTTCCGGGCTCCTACAATGAGCAGTTCTTC
-	TRBV18	TRBD1	TRBJ2-7	CASSPYPGQGIYEQYF	TGTGCCAGCTCACCCTACCCCGGACAGGGAATCTACGAGCAGTACTTC
-	TRBV4-1	-	TRBJ2-7	CASSRLPLGTTDPYEQYF	TGCGCCAGCAGCCGATTGCCCTTGGGGACAACAGATCCCTACGAGCAGTACTTC
-	TRBV7-9	-	TRBJ2-5	CASSFTAAQETQYF	TGTGCCAGCAGCTTCACAGCGGCTCAAGAGACCCAGTACTTC
once	TRBV2	-	TRBJ1-4	CASSEKRSKLFF	TGTGCCAGCAGTGAAAAACGGAGCAAACTGTTTTTT
-	TRBV27	-	TRBJ2-1	CASSSSGRPEIDEQFF	TGTGCCAGCAGTTCATCGGGGCGGCCCGAGATCGATGAGCAGTTCTTC
-	TRBV11-2	TRBD1	TRBJ2-1	CASRGQGSYNEQFF	TGTGCCAGCAGGGGACAGGGGTCCTACAATGAGCAGTTCTTC
-	TRBV4-1	-	TRBJ1-5	CASSQDKTEYSNQPQHF	TGCGCCAGCAGCCAGGATAAAACAGAATATAGCAATCAGCCCCAGCATTTT
-	TRBV28	-	TRBJ1-2	CASSSKGYGYTF	TGTGCCAGCAGCTCGAAGGGGTATGGCTACACCTTC
-	TRBV9	-	TRBJ1-1	CASSVEAGNTEAFF	TGTGCCAGCAGCGTAGAGGCAGGGAACACTGAAGCTTTCTTT
-	TRBV5-1	-	TRBJ1-3	CASSTDGTRINTIYF	TGCGCCAGCAGCACCGACGGGACACGCATAAACACCATATATTTT
-	TRBV13	TRBD1	TRBJ1-1	CASSSQGQGDMMWTEAFF	TGTGCCAGCAGCTCCCAAGGACAGGGCGATATGATGTGGACTGAAGCTTTCTTT
-	TRBV20-1	-	TRBJ2-3	CSAKDLDTQYF	TGCAGTGCTAAAGACTTGGATACGCAGTATTTT
-	TRBV6-2/TRBV6-3	TRBD1	TRBJ1-4	CASSLSGQGTNEKLFF	TGTGCCAGCAGTCTCTCGGGACAGGGAACTAATGAAAAACTGTTTTTT
-	TRBV30	TRBD2	TRBJ2-7	CAWSGTSAFYEQYF	TGTGCCTGGAGTGGGACTAGCGCCTTCTACGAGCAGTACTTC
-	TRBV3-1/TRBV3-2	TRBD1	TRBJ2-7	CASSQGGTGVWYEQYF	TGTGCCAGCAGCCAAGGCGGGACAGGGGTCTGGTACGAGCAGTACTTC
-	TRBV19	TRBD2	TRBJ2-3	CASSIGLAADTQYF	TGTGCCAGTAGTATTGGACTAGCTGCAGATACGCAGTATTTT
-	TRBV5-1	-	TRBJ2-3	CASSTVSNTGLSTDTQYF	TGCGCCAGCAGCACGGTCTCAAATACGGGACTGAGCACAGATACGCAGTATTTT
-	TRBV28	TRBD2	TRBJ2-2	CASRTGGANTGELFF	TGTGCCAGCAGAACGGGAGGGGCGAACACCGGGGAGCTGTTTTTT
-	TRBV19	TRBD1	TRBJ1-1	CASRDRGRLGEAFF	TGTGCCAGTAGGGACAGGGGGCGGCTCGGTGAAGCTTTCTTT
-	TRBV4-1	TRBD1	TRBJ2-7	CASSQGTGRYEQYF	TGCGCCAGCAGCCAGGGGACAGGGCGGTACGAGCAGTACTTC
-	TRBV28	TRBD1	TRBJ1-1	CASSLEAPLLLLTGGANTEAFF	TGTGCCAGCAGTTTGGAAGCCCCACTCCTCCTTCTTACAGGGGGCGCTAACACTGAAGCTTTCTTT
few	TRBV4-1	-	TRBJ1-5	CASSQRRDSNQPQHF	TGCGCCAGCAGCCAACGACGGGATAGCAATCAGCCCCAGCATTTT